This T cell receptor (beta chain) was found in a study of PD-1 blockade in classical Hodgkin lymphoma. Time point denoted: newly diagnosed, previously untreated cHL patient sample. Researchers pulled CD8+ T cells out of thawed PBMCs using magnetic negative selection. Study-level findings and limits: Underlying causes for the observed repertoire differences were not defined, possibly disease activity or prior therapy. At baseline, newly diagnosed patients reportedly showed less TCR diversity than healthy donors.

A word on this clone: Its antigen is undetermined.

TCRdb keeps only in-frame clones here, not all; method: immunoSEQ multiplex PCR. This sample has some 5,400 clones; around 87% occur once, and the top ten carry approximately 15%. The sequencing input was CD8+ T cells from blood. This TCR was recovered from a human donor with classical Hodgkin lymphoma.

The chain's CDR3 is CASSLWAPDSANTGELFF. The CDR3 bases are TGTGCCAGCAGCTTATGGGCCCCCGACAGCGCGAACACCGGGGAGCTGTTTTTT. V usage is TRBV7-2 and J usage is TRBJ2-2; a possible D gene is TRBD1 (5 bases). Trimming removed 2 bases at V and 0 bases at J, with 16 bases between. The CDR3 is made up of 18 amino acids. CDR1 SGHTA and CDR2 FQGNSA come from the germline V gene.